The rows below give T cell receptor beta chains drawn from one sample of a study of cytomegalovirus exposure and HLA in healthy donors. Measured with immunoSEQ multiplex PCR; TCRdb has only the in-frame clones, and not every one. The sample has about 140,000 clones, roughly three fifths seen once. The source material was PBMCs. These receptors all stem from a woman aged 60-75 years in good health and CMV-seronegative. Each CDR3 is given with its conserved first and last residue. D genes are given only for firm matches. Size is stated for part of the rows, as once, few or many counts, or as a class when the clone is expanded.

>NA|TRBV11-3|NA|TRBJ2-3
TGTGCCAGCAGCTCCCCCGGGGGTACGCAGTATTTT
CASSSPGGTQYF
>TRBD2|TRBV19|NA|TRBJ2-7
TGTGCCAGTAGTATGTTTGCGGGAGGAACCTACGAGCAGTACTTC
CASSMFAGGTYEQYF
>TRBD2|TRBV19|NA|TRBJ2-3
TGTGCCAGTACCCCAAGCGGGGGGTTAGATACGCAGTATTTT
CASTPSGGLDTQYF
>TRBD2|TRBV5-4|NA|TRBJ2-5
TGTGCCAGCAGCTTGTCCAGCGGGAGAGGGGAGACCCAGTACTTC
CASSLSSGRGETQYF
>NA|TRBV7-9|few|TRBJ2-3
TGTTCCAGCAGCTTGCGCGGGACGACCATAGATACGCAGTATTTT
CSSSLRGTTIDTQYF
>TRBD1|TRBV2|NA|TRBJ1-1
TGTGCCCGTTCTGACAGGGCGCACACTGAAGCTTTCTTT
CARSDRAHTEAFF
>TRBD1|TRBV6-6|NA|TRBJ1-5
TGTGCCAGCAGTTCCCGACAGGGGGGTGCGAATCAGCCCCAGCATTTT
CASSSRQGGANQPQHF
>TRBD2|TRBV7-2|NA|TRBJ2-5
TGTGCCAGCAGCCAGCTAGCGGATAGGGGGACCCAGTACTTC
CASSQLADRGTQYF
>TRBD2|TRBV11-2|once|TRBJ2-1
TGTGCCAGCAGCCTTGAACTAGCGGGAGTAGGCGAGCAGTTCTTC
CASSLELAGVGEQFF
>NA|TRBV5-4|NA|TRBJ2-5
TGTGCCAGCAGCGCCTTAGGGGGGGGGCTTGTCTCCCAAGAGACCCAGTACTTC
CASSALGGGLVSQETQYF
>TRBD1|TRBV6-5|NA|TRBJ1-5
TGTGCCTACGGAACCGGGACAGGGAATCAGCCCCAGCATTTT
CAYGTGTGNQPQHF
>NA|TRBV28|NA|TRBJ1-5
TGTGCCAGCAGTTTACGGACTTCTGGACGGGATCAGCCCCAGCATTTT
CASSLRTSGRDQPQHF
>TRBD2|TRBV18|NA|TRBJ2-1
TGTGCCAGCTCACCTAGGACTAGCGGGAGTGGGTATGAGCAGTTCTTC
CASSPRTSGSGYEQFF
>NA|TRBV2|NA|TRBJ2-1
TGTGCCAGCAGTCGCGTCTACAATGAGCAGTTCTTC
CASSRVYNEQFF
>NA|TRBV6-5|few|TRBJ2-7
TGTGCCACCCCCGCGGTGGGTCCGGGCGAGCAGTACTTC
CATPAVGPGEQYF
>TRBD2|TRBV19|NA|TRBJ2-1
TGTGCCAGTAAAGGCGGGGGGGCCTCGATCGAGCAGTTCTTC
CASKGGGASIEQFF
>TRBD2|TRBV19|NA|TRBJ2-1
TGTGCCAGTAGTCCTTCGACTAGCGTCGAGCAGTTCTTC
CASSPSTSVEQFF
>NA|TRBV4-3|few|TRBJ2-2
TGCGCCAGCAGCCAAGATAAGGCGGGCAGAGCCTCCGGGGAGCTGTTTTTT
CASSQDKAGRASGELFF
>NA|TRBV27|NA|TRBJ2-1
TGTGCCAGCAGTTTATCGAATGGCCTCGGGGACAATGAGCAGTTCTTC
CASSLSNGLGDNEQFF
>TRBD1|TRBV11-2|NA|TRBJ2-5
TGTGCCAGCAGCTCAGGGACAGGAGGCCAAGAGACCCAGTACTTC
CASSSGTGGQETQYF
>NA|TRBV14|once|TRBJ1-6
TGTGCCAGCAGCCAAGTGGGGAGTATTTCACCCCTCCACTTT
CASSQVGSISPLHF
>NA|TRBV6-4|NA|TRBJ2-2
TGTGCCAGCAGTGACTCGTTTTCGGGGGGCGTAATAGTGGCCACCGGGGAGCTGTTTTTT
CASSDSFSGGVIVATGELFF
>NA|TRBV5-4|few|TRBJ2-3
TGTGCCAGCAGCTTGGTGGTCGGAGGCGGGGATACGCAGTATTTT
CASSLVVGGGDTQYF
>TRBD1|TRBV7-2|few|TRBJ1-1
TGTGCCAGCAGCATGGACAGGGTTAAGACTGAAGCTTTCTTT
CASSMDRVKTEAFF
>NA|TRBV27|NA|TRBJ1-6
TGTGCCAGCAGTTTATGGGCTTCACCCCTCCACTTT
CASSLWASPLHF
>NA|TRBV19|once|TRBJ1-5
TGTGCCAGTAGCCTTACAGGGCGGAACAATCAGCCCCAGCATTTT
CASSLTGRNNQPQHF
>TRBD2|TRBV7-3|NA|TRBJ2-7
TGTGCCAGCAGCTTAAATGGGCTAGCGGACCCCTGCGAGCAGTACTTC
CASSLNGLADPCEQYF
>TRBD2|TRBV5-1|NA|TRBJ2-1
TGCGCCAGCAGCTTGGAACTAGCGGGATACAATGAGCAGTTCTTC
CASSLELAGYNEQFF
>TRBD1|TRBV19|few|TRBJ1-5
TGTGCCAGTAGTAACATACCGGGACAGGGGGTCCGCGGTCAGCCCCAGCATTTT
CASSNIPGQGVRGQPQHF
>TRBD1|TRBV7-2|NA|TRBJ2-2
TGTGCCAGCAGCGGGACAGGGGTAAACACCGGGGAGCTGTTTTTT
CASSGTGVNTGELFF
>NA|TRBV6-5|few|TRBJ1-3
TGTGCCAGCAGTTACTCGGGGGGATCTGGAAACACCATATATTTT
CASSYSGGSGNTIYF
>TRBD1|TRBV7-9|NA|TRBJ2-4
TGTGCCAGCAGCTTACAGACAGGGGGGGCCAAAAACATTCAGTACTTC
CASSLQTGGAKNIQYF
>NA|TRBV27|once|TRBJ1-6
TGTGCCAGCAGGGTAACAGGTTATAATTCACCCCTCCACTTT
CASRVTGYNSPLHF
>NA|TRBV7-9|NA|TRBJ2-1
TGTGCCAGCAGCTCTAAAGGACGGACTTTAAGGCAGTTCTTC
CASSSKGRTLRQFF
>TRBD2|TRBV5-5|NA|TRBJ2-1
TGTGCCAGCAGACCGGGACTAGCGAATGAGCAGTTCTTC
CASRPGLANEQFF
>TRBD1|TRBV7-3|NA|TRBJ2-1
TGTGCCAGCAGCCTACAGGGGGCAGTAAATGAGCAGTTCTTC
CASSLQGAVNEQFF
>TRBD1|TRBV28|NA|TRBJ1-5
TGTGCCAGCAGTCCCCAGACAGGGGGCGCGGCTCAGCCCCAGCATTTT
CASSPQTGGAAQPQHF
>TRBD2|TRBV2|few|TRBJ2-5
TGTGCCAGCAGTGAAGAGTGGCGGGGGGGTCGAGAGACCCAGTACTTC
CASSEEWRGGRETQYF
>NA|TRBV10-3|NA|TRBJ1-3
TGTGCCATCAGATCACAGGGCCTCTCTGGAAACACCATATATTTT
CAIRSQGLSGNTIYF
>NA|TRBV7-3|NA|TRBJ2-1
TGTGCCAGCAGCCCAACTGTAGTTGGTGAGCAGTTCTTC
CASSPTVVGEQFF